This record looks at one T cell receptor beta chain sequence and its context. The sample is drawn from a study of cytomegalovirus exposure and HLA in healthy donors. Germline CDR1 reads SGHTA; CDR2 reads FQGNSA. The CDR3 contains 14 residues. V shed 2 bases and J 4 bases; nucleotides not matched to a gene: 0. Clones were sequenced by immunoSEQ multiplex PCR, and TCRdb holds only the in-frame ones, with some missing. The sample records roughly 100,000 clones, approximately 90% being singletons. Sequences were obtained from PBMCs. The clonotype originates from a woman between 18 and 29 years old in good health and CMV-seropositive. V and J are TRBV7-2 and TRBJ2-1; 9 bases line up with TRBD2. In DNA, the CDR3 is TGTGCCAGCAGCTTACTAGCGGGGTACAATGAGCAGTTCTTC. This gives the protein CASSLLAGYNEQFF.